A selection of T cell receptor beta chains follows, all from one sample in a study of shared clonotypes between healthy human individuals. Measured with immunoSEQ multiplex PCR; TCRdb has only the in-frame clones, and not every one. The sample has 850,000 to 1,200,000 clones; 75% are singletons. The sample consisted of memory CD4+ T cells sorted from blood. These receptors were taken from a man aged 18 to 35 in good health. Both conserved end residues are part of each CDR3. Fields, in order: CDR3 length, clone size, J gene, V gene, D gene, CDR3 DNA, CDR3 protein. A D gene is named only where the DNA matches it firmly. Clone size is shown for a subset of rows, as once, few, many or a class of expanded clone.

>15|-|TRBJ2-7|TRBV6-1|TRBD1
TGTGCCAGCAGTGTCCCGGGACAGGGAACCTACGAGCAGTACTTC
CASSVPGQGTYEQYF
>13|-|TRBJ1-1|TRBV6-6|-
TGTGCCAGCAGTCTACAGGGGAACACTGAAGCTTTCTTT
CASSLQGNTEAFF
>13|-|TRBJ1-4|TRBV7-8|-
TGTGCCAGCAGCCTCTCCGAGCGTGAAAAACTGTTTTTT
CASSLSEREKLFF
>13|-|TRBJ1-2|TRBV7-2|-
TGTGCCAGCAGCATGGACAGCCTTTTGGGCTACACCTTC
CASSMDSLLGYTF
>18|few|TRBJ2-2|TRBV5-1|TRBD2
TGCGCCAGCAGAGTCGGAGCGGGGGTTCAACGGAACACCGGGGAGCTGTTTTTT
CASRVGAGVQRNTGELFF
>12|-|TRBJ2-3|TRBV5-1|-
TGCGCCAGCAGCCCAAATTCCGATACGCAGTATTTT
CASSPNSDTQYF
>15|-|TRBJ2-5|TRBV7-2|-
TGTGCCAGCAGCCCGGCGGGAACGCGTGAGGAGACCCAGTACTTC
CASSPAGTREETQYF
>14|-|TRBJ2-7|TRBV2|TRBD1
TGTGCCAGCAGTTCGGACAGGGGGCGTTACGAGCAGTACTTC
CASSSDRGRYEQYF
>17|-|TRBJ2-3|TRBV30|TRBD1
TGTGCCTGGAGTGGTCCCGCGACAGGGACCCGCACAGATACGCAGTATTTT
CAWSGPATGTRTDTQYF
>15|-|TRBJ2-5|TRBV30|-
TGTGCCTGGAGTGTTAAAGCGGGCCGCCGGGAGACCCAGTACTTC
CAWSVKAGRRETQYF
>14|-|TRBJ2-7|TRBV5-8|TRBD1
TGTGCCAGCAGCACCCGACAGGGGCAAAGGGAGCAGTACTTC
CASSTRQGQREQYF
>16|-|TRBJ2-1|TRBV5-1|TRBD2
TGCGCCAGCAGCTTGGCCATAGTAGCGGGGAGGGATGAGCAGTTCTTC
CASSLAIVAGRDEQFF
>15|few|TRBJ1-6|TRBV5-6|-
TGTGCCAGCAGCCGCAGGGACGCAACATATTCACCCCTCCACTTT
CASSRRDATYSPLHF
>16|-|TRBJ1-5|TRBV25-1|TRBD1
TGTGCCAGCAGTGCCGGGACAGGGGATAGCAATCAGCCCCAGCATTTT
CASSAGTGDSNQPQHF
>16|-|TRBJ1-6|TRBV6-6|-
TGTGCCAGCAGTTACTCGGGGGGGGTCTCTGTGTCACCCCTCCACTTT
CASSYSGGVSVSPLHF
>14|-|TRBJ2-5|TRBV2|TRBD2
TGTGCCAGTAGGAAAACTAGCGGGGAAGAGACCCAGTACTTC
CASRKTSGEETQYF
>16|-|TRBJ2-1|TRBV7-8|-
TGTGCCAGCAGCTTAAGGGGGGGCGGTGCCTACAATGAGCAGTTCTTC
CASSLRGGGAYNEQFF
>14|-|TRBJ2-7|TRBV5-8|-
TGTGCCAGCACCACTTCGAGCGGAACCTACGAGCAGTACTTC
CASTTSSGTYEQYF
>14|once|TRBJ2-7|TRBV10-3|TRBD2
TGTGCCATCAGTCCTAGCGGGGGTACCTACGAGCAGTACTTC
CAISPSGGTYEQYF
>14|-|TRBJ2-7|TRBV19|TRBD2
TGTGCCAGTAGCGGTCGGCTAGCGGGAGGTGGGCAGTACTTC
CASSGRLAGGGQYF
>16|-|TRBJ1-6|TRBV19|TRBD1
TGTGCCAGTAGTATAGGCTGGGACAGAGTCGCTTCACCCCTCCACTTT
CASSIGWDRVASPLHF
>13|few|TRBJ2-7|TRBV5-4|-
TGTGCCAGCAGCACCCAAACCCTGGCCGAGCAGTACTTC
CASSTQTLAEQYF
>13|-|TRBJ2-3|TRBV4-1|-
TGCGCCAGCAGCCAGCTGACTAGTGCCCCGCAGTATTTT
CASSQLTSAPQYF
>17|-|TRBJ1-5|TRBV21-1|-
TGTGCCAGCAGCAAAACGGCAAAAGGACAGCACAATCAGCCCCAGCATTTT
CASSKTAKGQHNQPQHF
>13|-|TRBJ2-1|TRBV10-1|-
TGCGCCAGCAGCCGGATCACGAACCAACTATTATTCTTC
CASSRITNQLLFF
>14|-|TRBJ2-1|TRBV2|TRBD2
TGTGCCAGCGGTGGGACTAGCGGGGGGGATGAGCAGTTCTTC
CASGGTSGGDEQFF
>12|-|TRBJ1-1|TRBV11-2|-
TGTGCCAGCAGCTTAAAAGGGACTGAAGCTTTCTTT
CASSLKGTEAFF
>15|-|TRBJ1-4|TRBV9|-
TGTGCCAGCAGCGGGGTGGAGGGTGACCGGGAAAAACTGTTTTTT
CASSGVEGDREKLFF
>14|-|TRBJ1-2|TRBV15|-
TGTGCCACCAGCAGAGATTCCTTTCTCAATGGCTACACCTTC
CATSRDSFLNGYTF
>11|-|TRBJ1-1|TRBV19|TRBD1
TGTGCCAGTCTAAGGGGGCCGCGGGCTTTCTTT
CASLRGPRAFF
>11|-|TRBJ2-7|TRBV7-2|-
TGTGCCAGCAGCTTAACTTACGAGCAGTACTTC
CASSLTYEQYF
>13|-|TRBJ2-1|TRBV10-1|-
TGCGCCAGCAGCCGACGGGGAGAGGGGGAGCAGTTCTTC
CASSRRGEGEQFF
>14|-|TRBJ2-2|TRBV28|TRBD2
TGTGCCAGCATAGCGGGGGGGCAAGGCGGGGAGCTGTTTTTT
CASIAGGQGGELFF
>14|-|TRBJ1-3|TRBV19|-
TGTGCCAGTAGTATGACGAACTTCGGAAACACCATATATTTT
CASSMTNFGNTIYF
>14|-|TRBJ2-5|TRBV9|TRBD1
TGTGCCAGCAGCCCCAGGACAGGGGTAGAGACCCAGTACTTC
CASSPRTGVETQYF
>15|-|TRBJ2-2|TRBV11-3|TRBD1
TGTGCCAGCAGTCCCGGGACAGGGACCACCGGGGAGCTGTTTTTT
CASSPGTGTTGELFF
>16|-|TRBJ2-3|TRBV27|-
TGTGCCAGCATCGCCAACGGGTGGCGGCCCACAGATACGCAGTATTTT
CASIANGWRPTDTQYF
>12|-|TRBJ1-5|TRBV28|-
TGTGCCAGCAGTTTCGGGCAGGGGCCCCAGCATTTT
CASSFGQGPQHF
>15|few|TRBJ1-5|TRBV19|-
TGTGCCAGTAGTATCGCGGGGGGTAGCAATCAGCCCCAGCATTTT
CASSIAGGSNQPQHF
>16|-|TRBJ1-3|TRBV5-5|-
TGTGCCAGCAGCAGGGACATTGAAGGCTCTGGAAACACCATATATTTT
CASSRDIEGSGNTIYF